The 13 T cell receptor beta chains listed next were all sequenced from one sample in a study of OX40 agonist ivuxolimab in advanced cancers. Assay used: immunoSEQ multiplex PCR; TCRdb lists only in-frame clones, some missing. Of about 62,000 clones listed, more than 65% are singletons. The sequenced sample was CD4+ or CD8+ T cells sorted from blood, obtained in a trial of the OX40 agonist ivuxolimab. These TCRs come from an adult with an advanced solid tumor such as melanoma, head and neck, liver or kidney cancer.

The sample holds a few counts of this clone. V gene TRBV15 combines with J gene TRBJ2-5; TRBD1 might be the D (7 bases). CDR1 and CDR2 (germline): LNHNV, YYDKDF (reference sequence). The CDR3 sequence is 15 residues long. V lost 1 base to trimming and J lost 1 base, with 10 bases between them. CDR3: CATSRAQGGQETQYF. The CDR3 nucleotides are TGTGCCACCAGCAGAGCGCAGGGGGGCCAAGAGACCCAGTACTTC.

CDR3 in amino acids: CASSQTGGTNEKLFF. The CDR3 DNA sequence: TGTGCCAGCAGTCAGACAGGGGGTACTAATGAAAAACTGTTTTTT. J is TRBJ1-4 and V is TRBV7-3, with TRBD1 matching over 9 bases. Germline assignment: CDR1 SGHTA and CDR2 FQGTGA. This CDR3 has 15 residues. The V segment lost 6 bases and the J segment 2 bases; nucleotides outside the gene matches: 4.

The chain links TRBV6-5 to TRBJ2-1; D is uncertain. The CDR3 is made up of 11 amino acids. V was trimmed by 7 bases and J by 10 bases, leaving 11 bases between them. CDR1 and CDR2 (germline): MNHEY, SVGAGI. The CDR3 is CASTRATEQFF. CDR3 nucleotide sequence: TGTGCCAGCACCCGGGCGACGGAGCAGTTCTTC.

This chain joins TRBV28 and TRBJ1-2; D uncertain. CDR1 and CDR2 (germline): MDHEN, SYDVKM. V was clipped by 10 bases and J by 8 bases, with 20 bases between them. The CDR3 consists of 13 residues. CDR3 residues: CATDPAGSRGYTF. DNA of the CDR3: TGTGCCACCGACCCAGCGGGGTCCCGCGGCTACACCTTC.

This chain connects TRBV27 to TRBJ2-1; the D is unclear. V was clipped by 3 bases and J by 2 bases, with 11 bases between them. Germline V gene sequence: CDR1 MNHEY, CDR2 SMNVEV (reference sequence). CDR3 size: 15 residues. The CDR3 sequence: CASSFLIVPYNEQFF. CDR3 nucleotide sequence: TGTGCCAGCAGTTTTTTGATTGTCCCCTACAATGAGCAGTTCTTC.

The chain couples TRBV5-1 to TRBJ2-5, with D possibly called TRBD1 or TRBD2 (6 bases each). CDR1 SGHRS and CDR2 YFSETQ come from the germline V gene. The CDR3 totals 14 residues. Trimming stripped 0 bases from V and 4 bases from J, with 10 bases between. This chain's CDR3 is CASSLARGVETQYF. The CDR3 region has the DNA TGCGCCAGCAGCTTGGCGAGGGGGGTAGAGACCCAGTACTTC.

The rearrangement joins TRBV6-1 to TRBJ2-3, with 11 bases lining up with TRBD2. Per germline, CDR1 MNHNS and CDR2 SASEGT. V lost 4 bases to trimming and J lost 10 bases; unmatched junction nucleotides: 16. The CDR3 totals 17 residues. CDR3 DNA: TGTGCCAGCAGTGCTGCTAGCGGGGGGAAATATTACCAGCCGCAGTATTTT. It is translated as CASSAASGGKYYQPQYF.

This clone was detected once. V and J are TRBV19 and TRBJ1-1, with a weak D call TRBD1 (6 bases). The CDR3 has 16 residues. Germline V gives CDR1 LNHDA, CDR2 SQIVND (reference sequence). The V end was cut by 1 base, the J end by 3 bases, with 15 bases between. The DNA for the CDR3 is TGTGCCAGTAGTATAGTCGGGGGGGCAGGTGACACTGAAGCTTTCTTT. As protein: CASSIVGGAGDTEAFF.

This clone was seen once. The genes are TRBV2 and TRBJ2-7, with 11 nucleotides matching TRBD1. This CDR3 has 15 residues. Germline V gene data show CDR1 as SNHLY and CDR2 as FYNNEI. V lost 5 bases and J lost 1; bases outside the gene matches: 4. The chain's CDR3 is CASSTGTGGSYEQYF. CDR3 DNA: TGTGCCAGCAGTACAGGGACAGGGGGTTCCTACGAGCAGTACTTC.

The rearrangement uses TRBV2 and TRBJ1-5; 8 positions agree with TRBD1. Trimming removed 6 bases from V and 6 bases from J; junction bases left unmatched: 10. The CDR3 loop spans 15 amino acids. Germline V gene data show CDR1 as SNHLY and CDR2 as FYNNEI. The CDR3 spells CASSLQGVRGQPQHF. DNA of the CDR3: TGTGCCAGCAGCCTACAGGGGGTACGGGGTCAGCCCCAGCATTTT.

As for this clone: At one of its ends the junction is not consistent with the germline gene, which may arise from a read error. The J gene is TRBJ2-5, the V gene TRBV7-7; 9 bases are shared with TRBD1. Germline CDR1 SSHAT, CDR2 FNYEAQ (reference sequence). CDR3 length: 14 amino acids. The CDR3, as DNA: TGTGCTAGCAGCCTGGGACAGGGTGAGAAGACCCAGTACTTC. It specifies CASSLGQGEKTQYF.

In DNA form, the CDR3 reads TGTGCCAGCAGCTCCCGACCGACCGTCCTTGGCGAGCAGTACTTC. It is translated as CASSSRPTVLGEQYF. The chain uses TRBV14 and TRBJ2-7, with no clear D. The ends were cut back, 5 bases at V and 6 bases at J, with 20 bases in the middle. This CDR3 comprises 15 residues. Germline CDR1 and CDR2: SGHDN and FVKESK.

This sequence joins TRBV28 and TRBJ1-2; D unresolved. The CDR3 is 15 residues long. Per germline, CDR1 MDHEN and CDR2 SYDVKM. Trimming removed 6 bases at V and 4 bases at J, with 18 bases between. CDR3 residues: CASRSPLGSLYGYTF. CDR3 DNA sequence: TGTGCCAGCAGGTCCCCCCTCGGGTCGCTCTATGGCTACACCTTC.